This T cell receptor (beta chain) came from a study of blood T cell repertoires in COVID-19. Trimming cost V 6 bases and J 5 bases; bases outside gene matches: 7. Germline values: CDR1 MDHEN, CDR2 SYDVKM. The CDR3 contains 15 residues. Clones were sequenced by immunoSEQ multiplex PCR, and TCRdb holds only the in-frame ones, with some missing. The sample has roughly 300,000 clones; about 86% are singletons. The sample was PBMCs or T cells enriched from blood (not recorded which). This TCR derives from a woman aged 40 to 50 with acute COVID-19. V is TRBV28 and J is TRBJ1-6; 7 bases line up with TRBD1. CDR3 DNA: TGTGCCAGCAGCCCCGGGACAGAAGATAATTCACCCCTCCACTTT. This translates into CASSPGTEDNSPLHF.